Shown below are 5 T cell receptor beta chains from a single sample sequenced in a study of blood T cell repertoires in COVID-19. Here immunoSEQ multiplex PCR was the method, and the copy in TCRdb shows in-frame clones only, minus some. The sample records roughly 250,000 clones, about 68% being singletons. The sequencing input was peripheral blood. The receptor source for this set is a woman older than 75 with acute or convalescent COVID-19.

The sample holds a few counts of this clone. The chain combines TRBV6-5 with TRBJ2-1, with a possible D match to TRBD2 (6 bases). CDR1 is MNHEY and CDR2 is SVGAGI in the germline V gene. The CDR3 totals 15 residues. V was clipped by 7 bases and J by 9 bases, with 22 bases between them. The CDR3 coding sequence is TGTGCCAGCAAGGTGGCTAGCGAGATTATAAGTGAGCAGTTCTTC. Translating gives CASKVASEIISEQFF.

CDR3 sequence (DNA): TGTGCCAGCAGTTACCTAGGACTACACACAGATACGCAGTATTTT. It encodes CASSYLGLHTDTQYF. The chain combines TRBV6-2 or TRBV6-3 with TRBJ2-3; D might be TRBD2 (6 bases). Germline CDR1 MNHEY, CDR2 SVGEGT. V lost 2 bases, J lost 2 bases, and 11 bases lay in between. There are 15 residues in the CDR3.

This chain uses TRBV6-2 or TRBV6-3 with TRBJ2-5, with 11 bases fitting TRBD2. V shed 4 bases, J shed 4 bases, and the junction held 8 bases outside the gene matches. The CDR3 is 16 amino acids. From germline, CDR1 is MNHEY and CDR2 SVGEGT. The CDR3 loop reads CASSSPLAGVRETQYF. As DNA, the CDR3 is TGTGCCAGCAGTTCTCCACTAGCGGGAGTTCGAGAGACCCAGTACTTC.

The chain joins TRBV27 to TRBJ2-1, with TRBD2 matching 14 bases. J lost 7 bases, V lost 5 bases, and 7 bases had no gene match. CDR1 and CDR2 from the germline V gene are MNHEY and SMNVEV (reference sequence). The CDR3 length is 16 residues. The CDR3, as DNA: TGTGCCAGCAGTCTTCGACTAGCGGGGGGGGTAAATGAGCAGTTCTTC. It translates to CASSLRLAGGVNEQFF.

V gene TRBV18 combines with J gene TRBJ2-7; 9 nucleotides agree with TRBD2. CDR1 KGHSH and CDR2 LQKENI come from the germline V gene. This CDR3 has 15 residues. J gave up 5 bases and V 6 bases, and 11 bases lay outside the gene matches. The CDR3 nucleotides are TGTGCCAGCTCTCAAACTAGCGGGTTAGGGAACGAGCAGTACTTC. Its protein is CASSQTSGLGNEQYF.